This TCR beta chain stems from a study of early T cells in non-severe SARS-CoV-2 infection. TCRdb re-analysed the 5' RACE reads in MiXCR, keeping a single row per CDR3 protein. The table includes roughly 26,000 distinct CDR3 sequences, more than 3.5% detected once. The germline CDR1 and CDR2 sequences are DFQATT and SNEGSKA (reference sequence). Trimming shortened V by 0 bases and J by 0 bases, and 15 bases separated the two germline ends. The CDR3 extends over 17 amino acids. This clonotype was observed many times. V and J are TRBV20-1 and TRBJ1-5, with no clear D. The source is an adult who was a healthcare worker with PCR-confirmed SARS-CoV-2 infection or an uninfected control (not recorded which). Material: whole blood. This CDR3 is CSARDFLGSDSNQPQHF. DNA of the CDR3: TGCAGTGCTAGAGATTTTCTCGGATCAGATAGCAATCAGCCCCAGCATTTT.